This T cell receptor (beta chain) originates from a study of metastatic and nonmetastatic thyroid tumors. Across the whole study: The authors compared repertoires across blood and tumor or nodule tissue from malignant and benign thyroid patients. Study-wide points: Across blood and tumor, TCR beta diversity in malignant thyroid tumors was reportedly significantly higher than in benign nodules.

In regard to this clone: Antigen: not known.

Ahead of thyroid surgery, no patient had received treatment of any kind. As handled by the study authors: Construction of a distant-metastasis classifier for papillary thyroid cancer relied on CDR3 differences across clinicopathological groups. TCRdb reanalyzed the PCR reads via MiXCR. TCRdb, not the original authors, processed these V and J calls. Of thousands of clones listed, less than 40% are singletons. Trimming removed 7 bases from V and 8 bases from J; junction bases left unmatched: 5. The CDR3 loop spans 13 amino acids. The germline gives CDR1 SGHRS, CDR2 YFSETQ. The sample taken for sequencing was adjacent normal tissue. V and J are TRBV5-1 and TRBJ2-1, with 11 nucleotides matching TRBD1. The receptor was derived from a male donor with papillary thyroid cancer or a benign thyroid nodule (not recorded which). Some clones in this sample may be carry-over from other donors' samples. CDR3 amino acids: CASGTGGIYEQFF. The CDR3 bases are TGCGCCAGCGGGACAGGGGGAATATATGAGCAGTTCTTC.